Listed here are 7 T cell receptor beta chains from one sample, sequenced in a study of OX40 agonist ivuxolimab in advanced cancers. Using immunoSEQ multiplex PCR, the repertoire was profiled, and TCRdb retains in-frame clones only, with some absent. The table lists just over 45,000 clones, around 94% of them singletons. The sequenced sample was CD4+ or CD8+ T cells sorted from blood, obtained in a trial of the OX40 agonist ivuxolimab. These receptors all come from an adult with an advanced solid tumor such as melanoma, head and neck, liver or kidney cancer.

The rearrangement uses TRBV7-8 and TRBJ2-5, with TRBD2 as a possible D gene (5 bases). The CDR3 has 15 amino acids. CDR1 SGHVS and CDR2 FQNEAQ come from the germline V gene. Trimming removed 1 base from V and 1 base from J, with 10 bases in between. For the CDR3, the DNA is TGTGCCAGCAGCTTAGAGAAAGGACTCCAAGAGACCCAGTACTTC. This translates into CASSLEKGLQETQYF.

V usage is TRBV9 and J usage is TRBJ2-2; D unresolved. V dropped 7 bases and J dropped 5 bases, with 6 bases sitting between them. Germline CDR1 is SGDLS and CDR2 is YYNGEE. This CDR3 contains 11 residues. CDR3 sequence (DNA): TGTGCCAGCGCTGGGACCGGGGAGCTGTTTTTT. It encodes CASAGTGELFF. Combining the CDR3 with reference TRBV9 and TRBJ2-2 gives the whole variable domain DSGVTQTPKHLITATGQRVTLRCSPRSGDLSVYWYQQSLDQGLQFLIQYYNGEERAKGNILERFSAQQFPDLHSELNLSSLELGDSALYFCASAGTGELFFGEGSRLTVL.

CDR3 loop: CASSDSLGYTF. The DNA of the CDR3 is TGTGCCAGCAGTGACTCTCTGGGCTACACCTTC. This chain connects TRBV25-1 to TRBJ1-2; no clear D gene. Trimming took 3 bases from V and 8 from J, leaving 7 bases between them. CDR1 and CDR2 from the germline V gene are MGHDK and SYGVNS. This CDR3 has 11 residues.

The chain employs TRBV13 and TRBJ2-3, with a weak D call TRBD1 (6 bases). CDR3 length: 14 residues. Per germline, CDR1 PRHDT and CDR2 FYEKMQ (reference sequence). Trimming shortened V by 7 bases and J by 1 base, and 12 bases separated the two germline ends. CDR3 bases: TGTGCCAGCATCGATGGACAGCGCACAGATACGCAGTATTTT. It encodes CASIDGQRTDTQYF. The full variable domain, its missing parts supplied by reference TRBV13 and TRBJ2-3, is AAGVIQSPRHLIKEKRETATLKCYPIPRHDTVYWYQQGPGQDPQFLISFYEKMQSDKGSIPDRFSAQQFSDYHSELNMSSLELGDSALYFCASIDGQRTDTQYFGPGTRLTVL.

V gene TRBV30 combines with J gene TRBJ2-7; D call uncertain. The germline CDR1 and CDR2 sequences are GTSNPN and SVGIG (reference sequence). The CDR3 covers 12 residues. V lost 4 bases and J lost 2, with 9 bases in between. In DNA, the CDR3 is TGTGCCTGGACAGATACCGCCTACGAGCAGTACTTC. This gives the protein CAWTDTAYEQYF.

The rearrangement uses TRBV11-2 and TRBJ2-7; 9 nucleotides agree with TRBD1. This CDR3 region has 15 residues. Germline V gene lookup returns CDR1 SGHAT and CDR2 FQNNGV. The V gene end was trimmed by 3 bases and the J gene end by 3 bases; junction bases not matched to a gene: 6. CDR3 nucleotides: TGTGCCAGCAGCTTGCCCGAGGGACAGGGCTACGAGCAGTACTTC. Protein: CASSLPEGQGYEQYF.

The rearrangement joins TRBV5-4 to TRBJ1-1; no firm D call. The CDR3 is 14 amino acids. Per the germline V gene, CDR1 is SGHNT and CDR2 is YYREEE (reference sequence). Trimming cost V 5 bases and J 7 bases, with 18 bases left between them. The CDR3 DNA reads TGTGCCAGCAGTGGTCTTACATCCCCCGGTGAAGCTTTCTTT. It codes for CASSGLTSPGEAFF.